The rows below give T cell receptor beta chains drawn from one sample of a study of shared clonotypes between healthy human individuals. Data came from immunoSEQ multiplex PCR; TCRdb stores just in-frame clones and leaves some out. Among about 380,000 clones listed, approximately 96% were seen once. The specimen sequenced was memory CD8+ T cells sorted from blood. These receptor sequences come from a man aged 25 to 40 in good health. Each CDR3 is given with its conserved first and last residue. D genes are given only for firm matches.

cdr3_aa: CASSLQGVNTGELFF; cdr3_nt: TGTGCCAGCAGCCTCCAGGGGGTGAACACCGGGGAGCTGTTTTTT; d_call: TRBD1; j_call: TRBJ2-2; v_call: TRBV7-2
cdr3_aa: CAWGTTGDGGYTF; cdr3_nt: TGTGCCTGGGGGACCACAGGGGACGGCGGCTACACCTTC; d_call: TRBD1; j_call: TRBJ1-2; v_call: TRBV30
cdr3_aa: CASSFSKRGAYEQYF; cdr3_nt: TGTGCCAGCAGTTTCTCTAAGCGGGGAGCCTACGAGCAGTACTTC; d_call: TRBD2; j_call: TRBJ2-7; v_call: TRBV27
cdr3_aa: CASSRGQGKSYEQYF; cdr3_nt: TGTGCCAGCAGCAGGGGACAGGGGAAGTCGTACGAGCAGTACTTC; d_call: TRBD1; j_call: TRBJ2-7; v_call: TRBV5-4
cdr3_aa: CASSFTGELFF; cdr3_nt: TGTGCCAGCAGTTTCACCGGGGAGCTGTTTTTT; d_call: NA; j_call: TRBJ2-2; v_call: TRBV28
cdr3_aa: CASSQVALETQYF; cdr3_nt: TGCGCCAGCAGCCAAGTAGCCTTAGAGACCCAGTACTTC; d_call: NA; j_call: TRBJ2-5; v_call: TRBV4-1
cdr3_aa: CASSLVRSGANVLTF; cdr3_nt: TGCGCCAGCAGCTTGGTGCGGTCTGGGGCCAACGTCCTGACTTTC; d_call: NA; j_call: TRBJ2-6; v_call: TRBV5-1
cdr3_aa: CASSLGGLSGANVLTF; cdr3_nt: TGTGCCAGCAGTTTGGGCGGGTTGTCTGGGGCCAACGTCCTGACTTTC; d_call: NA; j_call: TRBJ2-6; v_call: TRBV6-5
cdr3_aa: CASSSLRGGRQFF; cdr3_nt: TGTGCCAGCAGCTCTCTGAGGGGCGGGCGTCAGTTCTTC; d_call: NA; j_call: TRBJ2-1; v_call: TRBV5-4
cdr3_aa: CAINSDRAPYGYTF; cdr3_nt: TGTGCCATCAATTCCGACAGGGCTCCTTATGGCTACACCTTC; d_call: TRBD1; j_call: TRBJ1-2; v_call: TRBV10-3
cdr3_aa: CASSLAPGQIIVRAFF; cdr3_nt: TGTGCCAGCAGCCTAGCGCCGGGACAGATTATTGTGAGAGCTTTCTTT; d_call: TRBD1; j_call: TRBJ1-1; v_call: TRBV28
cdr3_aa: CASSLRWGVGAEQETQYF; cdr3_nt: TGTGCCAGCAGCTTACGTTGGGGCGTCGGGGCAGAGCAAGAGACCCAGTACTTC; d_call: NA; j_call: TRBJ2-5; v_call: TRBV7-9
cdr3_aa: CASSPLATGGTQETQYF; cdr3_nt: TGTGCCAGCTCACCACTGGCAACAGGGGGTACTCAAGAGACCCAGTACTTC; d_call: TRBD1; j_call: TRBJ2-5; v_call: TRBV18
cdr3_aa: CASSPYPELGGETQYF; cdr3_nt: TGTGCCAGCAGCCCATACCCCGAACTAGGGGGGGAGACCCAGTACTTC; d_call: NA; j_call: TRBJ2-5; v_call: TRBV5-5
cdr3_aa: CAIAPAEETQYF; cdr3_nt: TGTGCCATCGCGCCAGCCGAAGAGACCCAGTACTTC; d_call: NA; j_call: TRBJ2-5; v_call: TRBV10-3
cdr3_aa: CASSEQDYEQYF; cdr3_nt: TGTGCCAGCAGTGAACAGGACTACGAGCAGTACTTC; d_call: NA; j_call: TRBJ2-7; v_call: TRBV2
cdr3_aa: CASSIGRGYTF; cdr3_nt: TGTGCCAGTAGTATAGGCAGGGGCTACACCTTC; d_call: NA; j_call: TRBJ1-2; v_call: TRBV19
cdr3_aa: CASSLLPIDHTRWYF; cdr3_nt: TGCGCCAGCAGCTTGCTTCCTATCGACCACACGAGATGGTACTTC; d_call: NA; j_call: TRBJ2-7; v_call: TRBV5-1